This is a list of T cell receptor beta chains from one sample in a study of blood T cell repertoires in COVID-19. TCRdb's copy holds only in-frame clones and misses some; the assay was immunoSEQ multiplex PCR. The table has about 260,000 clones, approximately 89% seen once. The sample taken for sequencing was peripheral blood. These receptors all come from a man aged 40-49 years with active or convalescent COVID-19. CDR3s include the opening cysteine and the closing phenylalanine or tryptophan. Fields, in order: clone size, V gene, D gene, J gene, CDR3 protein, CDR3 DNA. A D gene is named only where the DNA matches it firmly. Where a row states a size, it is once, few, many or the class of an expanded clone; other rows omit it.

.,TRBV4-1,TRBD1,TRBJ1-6,CASSQEGQDNSPLHF,TGCGCCAGCAGCCAAGAGGGACAGGACAATTCACCCCTCCACTTT
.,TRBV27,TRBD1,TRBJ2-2,CASTPPGQGYTGELFF,TGTGCCAGCACTCCCCCCGGACAGGGGTACACCGGGGAGCTGTTTTTT
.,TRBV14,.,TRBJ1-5,CASSLSRSEAQHF,TGTGCCAGCAGCCTCTCCCGTAGCGAGGCCCAGCATTTT
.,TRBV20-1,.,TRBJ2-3,CSVSGRDTQYF,TGCAGTGTAAGCGGGCGGGATACGCAGTATTTT
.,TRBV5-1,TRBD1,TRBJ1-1,CASSLVGQGPPDAFF,TGCGCCAGCAGCTTGGTGGGACAGGGTCCTCCGGATGCTTTCTTT
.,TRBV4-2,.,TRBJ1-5,CASGEGVAQPQHF,TGTGCCAGCGGAGAGGGGGTAGCTCAGCCCCAGCATTTT
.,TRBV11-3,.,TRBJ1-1,CASSLDTYTEAFF,TGTGCCAGCAGCTTAGATACTTACACTGAAGCTTTCTTT
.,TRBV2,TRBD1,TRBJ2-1,CASSAGQTYNEQFF,TGTGCCAGCAGTGCGGGACAGACGTACAATGAGCAGTTCTTC
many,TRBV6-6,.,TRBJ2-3,CASSYSRLSNPDTQYF,TGTGCCAGCAGTTACTCGAGACTATCGAATCCAGATACGCAGTATTTT
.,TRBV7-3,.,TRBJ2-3,CASSFDSTPDTQYF,TGTGCCAGCAGCTTCGACTCGACCCCAGATACGCAGTATTTT
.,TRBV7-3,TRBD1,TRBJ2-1,CASSPGQVDEQFF,TGTGCCAGCAGCCCGGGACAGGTCGACGAGCAGTTCTTC
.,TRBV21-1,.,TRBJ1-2,CASSKRGAAPNYGYTF,TGTGCCAGCAGCAAGCGGGGGGCGGCTCCAAACTATGGCTACACCTTC
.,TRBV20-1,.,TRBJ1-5,CSASGQKNQPQHF,TGCAGTGCTAGTGGGCAGAAGAATCAGCCCCAGCATTTT
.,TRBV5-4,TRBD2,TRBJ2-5,CASSLGLAGVGETQYF,TGTGCCAGCAGCTTGGGACTAGCGGGAGTAGGAGAGACCCAGTACTTC
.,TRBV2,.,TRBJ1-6,CASSVRSTPVSPLHF,TGTGCCAGCAGTGTCAGGTCTACACCTGTTTCACCCCTCCACTTT
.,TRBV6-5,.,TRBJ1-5,CASSRSGEEPQHF,TGTGCCAGCAGTAGGTCCGGAGAAGAGCCCCAGCATTTT
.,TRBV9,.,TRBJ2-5,CASSVTGSVETQYF,TGTGCCAGCAGCGTAACGGGGTCCGTGGAGACCCAGTACTTC
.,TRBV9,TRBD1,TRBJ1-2,CASSDPIRTGPNYGYTF,TGTGCCAGCAGCGACCCGATTAGGACAGGGCCGAACTATGGCTACACCTTC
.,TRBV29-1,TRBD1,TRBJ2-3,CSVEGQSTDTQYF,TGCAGCGTTGAGGGACAGAGCACAGATACGCAGTATTTT
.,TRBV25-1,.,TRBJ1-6,CASSEGRTRNSPLHF,TGTGCCAGCAGTGAAGGCAGGACTCGGAATTCACCCCTCCACTTT
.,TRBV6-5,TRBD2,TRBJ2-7,CASSSLADYEQYF,TGTGCCAGCAGTTCCCTAGCGGACTACGAGCAGTACTTC
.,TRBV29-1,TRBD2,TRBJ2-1,CSGSSGRSYNEQFF,TGCAGCGGCTCTAGCGGGAGATCCTACAATGAGCAGTTCTTC
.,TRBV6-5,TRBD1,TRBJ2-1,CASSIGQGAYNEQFF,TGTGCCAGCAGTATCGGACAGGGGGCTTACAATGAGCAGTTCTTC
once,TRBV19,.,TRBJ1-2,CASSIQGWDYGYTF,TGTGCCAGTAGTATTCAGGGATGGGACTATGGCTACACCTTC
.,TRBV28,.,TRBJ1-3,CASSPLSAGTYSGNTIYF,TGTGCCAGCAGTCCACTCTCGGCAGGCACCTACTCTGGAAACACCATATATTTT
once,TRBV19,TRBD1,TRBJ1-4,CASSRLQGVNEKLFF,TGTGCCAGTAGTAGATTACAGGGGGTGAATGAAAAACTGTTTTTT
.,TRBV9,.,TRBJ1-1,CASSPTGTSEAFF,TGTGCCAGCAGCCCCACCGGGACATCCGAAGCTTTCTTT
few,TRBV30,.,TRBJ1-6,CASRGWDSPLHF,TGTGCCTCGCGCGGTTGGGATTCACCCCTCCACTTT
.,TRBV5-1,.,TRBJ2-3,CASSSSGGTDTQYF,TGCGCCAGCAGCTCCTCAGGGGGCACAGATACGCAGTATTTT
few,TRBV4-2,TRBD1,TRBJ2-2,CASSKTGTANTGELFF,TGTGCCAGCAGCAAGACCGGGACAGCGAACACCGGGGAGCTGTTTTTT
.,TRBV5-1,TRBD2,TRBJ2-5,CASSYAGTSGAGTQYF,TGCGCCAGCAGCTATGCCGGGACTAGCGGGGCGGGGACCCAGTACTTC
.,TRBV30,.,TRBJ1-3,CAWSVGGGRFSGNTIYF,TGTGCCTGGAGTGTGGGGGGAGGACGGTTCTCTGGAAACACCATATATTTT
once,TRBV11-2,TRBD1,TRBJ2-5,CASSLGQGPATQYF,TGTGCCAGCAGCTTAGGACAGGGGCCAGCGACCCAGTACTTC
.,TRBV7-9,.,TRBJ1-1,CASSNAGGGKNTEAFF,TGTGCCAGCAGCAACGCTGGGGGAGGCAAGAACACTGAAGCTTTCTTT
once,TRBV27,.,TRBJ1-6,CASCRLQGNNSPLHF,TGTGCCAGTTGCCGCCTACAGGGAAATAATTCACCCCTCCACTTT
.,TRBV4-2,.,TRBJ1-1,CASSQEWQTGEAFF,TGTGCCAGCAGCCAAGAATGGCAGACGGGTGAAGCTTTCTTT
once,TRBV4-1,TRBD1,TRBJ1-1,CASSPQGAGTEAFF,TGCGCCAGCAGCCCCCAGGGGGCTGGCACTGAAGCTTTCTTT
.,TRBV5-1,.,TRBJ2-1,CASSLESRGGYNEQFF,TGCGCCAGCAGCTTGGAATCGAGGGGGGGCTACAATGAGCAGTTCTTC